These 16 T cell receptor beta chains originate from one sample sequenced in a study of a mutant IDH1 vaccine in newly diagnosed glioma. Sequenced by immunoSEQ multiplex PCR; TCRdb stores in-frame clones only, minus some. The table includes fewer than 45,000 clones, 75% to 90% detected once. Regarding time point: week 35, safety follow-up. Doses consisted of 300 ug of mutant IDH1 20-mer peptide each, paired with topical imiquimod. No antigen has been identified for these receptors. The material was PBMCs, obtained from a glioma patient whose treatment included an IDH1 peptide vaccine. All receptors derive from a man aged 40-49 years with glioma.

The rearrangement uses TRBV7-6 and TRBJ2-5; D gene unclear. Trimming cost V 2 bases and J 2 bases, with 9 bases left between them. CDR3 length: 14 residues. The germline CDR1 and CDR2 sequences are SGHVS and FNYEAQ. The CDR3 spells CASSLKGRQETQYF. The CDR3 bases are TGTGCCAGCAGCTTAAAGGGCCGGCAAGAGACCCAGTACTTC.

The rearrangement uses TRBV28 and TRBJ2-7; TRBD1 aligns across 7 bases. The CDR3 consists of 16 residues. Germline loops: CDR1 MDHEN, CDR2 SYDVKM. Trimming at V came to 6 bases and at J to 5 bases, leaving 16 bases not matched to a gene. The CDR3 nucleotides read TGTGCCAGCAGAGACATAGGGGGCGAAGGTAACAACGAGCAGTACTTC. This gives the protein CASRDIGGEGNNEQYF.

The CDR3 DNA is TGTGCCAGCAGCGTAGAGGCCCAGTTGACGGGGGGCTACACCTTC. Translation gives CASSVEAQLTGGYTF. This rearrangement joins TRBV9 to TRBJ1-2; D remains ambiguous. The CDR3 has 15 amino acids. Trimming removed 0 bases at V and 8 bases at J, with 17 bases between. From germline, CDR1 is SGDLS and CDR2 YYNGEE.

The chain recombines TRBV19 with TRBJ2-5; D remains unclear. CDR3 length: 15 amino acids. CDR1 LNHDA and CDR2 SQIVND come from the germline V gene (reference sequence). Trimming took 4 bases from V and 9 from J, leaving 21 bases between them. This CDR3 reads CASSKSDLTKSAQYF. The CDR3 bases are TGTGCCAGTAGTAAGAGTGACCTAACGAAGAGTGCCCAGTACTTC.

V gene TRBV27 combines with J gene TRBJ2-7; D might be TRBD1 (5 bases). V lost 5 bases to trimming and J lost 4 bases, with 15 bases between them. Germline V lookup: CDR1 MNHEY, CDR2 SMNVEV (reference sequence). CDR3 length: 14 amino acids. CDR3 bases: TGTGCCAGCAGTATATTCTCAGGGTTTTACGAGCAGTACTTC. Residues: CASSIFSGFYEQYF.

This chain joins TRBV30 and TRBJ1-6; D may be TRBD1 (5 bases). Germline values: CDR1 GTSNPN, CDR2 SVGIG (reference sequence). There are 13 residues in the CDR3. V lost 7 bases and J lost 8, with 15 bases in between. This chain's CDR3 is CASLGEGDSPLHF. As DNA, the CDR3 is TGTGCCTCCCTGGGGGAAGGTGATTCACCCCTCCACTTT. The variable domain in full, with the rest retrieved from reference TRBV30 and TRBJ1-6, is SQTIHQWPATLVQPVGSPLSLECTVEGTSNPNLYWYRQAAGRGLQLLFYSVGIGQISSEVPQNLSASRPQDRQFILSSKKLLLSDSGFYLCASLGEGDSPLHFGNGTRLTVT.

V and J are TRBV19 and TRBJ1-5, with D tentatively TRBD1 (5 bases). From germline, CDR1 is LNHDA and CDR2 SQIVND (reference sequence). The V end was cut by 8 bases, the J end by 2 bases, with 22 bases between. The CDR3 covers 17 residues. The CDR3 region has the DNA TGTGCCAGTCAGAAAAGAGAGGGGAGTGTTGGCAATCAGCCCCAGCATTTT. Protein sequence: CASQKREGSVGNQPQHF.

The chain is built from TRBV5-1 and TRBJ2-2; D may be TRBD1 (6 bases). V dropped 5 bases and J dropped 2 bases, with 16 bases sitting between them. Germline V gives CDR1 SGHRS, CDR2 YFSETQ. The CDR3 is 16 residues long. CDR3 coding DNA: TGCGCCAGCAGGGCGGTTGGGACACCTAACACCGGGGAGCTGTTTTTT. Its translation: CASRAVGTPNTGELFF.

Comments on this clone: At the DNA level, this CDR3 is encoded by other sequences in the same sample as well. J is TRBJ2-1 and V is TRBV9; no firm D call. This CDR3 region has 12 residues. CDR1 SGDLS and CDR2 YYNGEE come from the germline V gene. Trimming stripped 4 bases from V and 4 bases from J, with 6 bases between. The CDR3 DNA sequence: TGTGCCAGCAGCCCTGGGTACAATGAGCAGTTCTTC. Translated, it gives CASSPGYNEQFF.

The chain carries TRBV6-1 and TRBJ2-7; 7 bases are shared with TRBD1. This CDR3 contains 14 residues. Germline CDR1 is MNHNS and CDR2 is SASEGT. V dropped 6 bases and J dropped 4; count of bases not matched to a gene: 9. CDR3 loop: CASRGDSSHYEQYV. The CDR3 region has the DNA TGTGCCAGCAGGGGGGACAGTTCCCATTACGAGCAGTACGTC.

The chain recombines TRBV5-1 with TRBJ2-2; 8 bases match TRBD2. This CDR3 region has 14 residues. Germline V gene sequence: CDR1 SGHRS, CDR2 YFSETQ. V trimming: 5 bases; J trimming: 5 bases; junction bases outside the gene matches: 5. CDR3 sequence reads: CASREREPTGELFF. In nucleotides, the CDR3 is TGCGCCAGCAGGGAGCGGGAGCCAACCGGGGAGCTGTTTTTT.

This chain joins TRBV7-2 and TRBJ2-7; D unresolved. The ends were cut back, 3 bases at V and 2 bases at J, with 8 bases in the middle. Looked up from germline, CDR1 is SGHTA and CDR2 is FQGNSA. The CDR3 runs 13 residues. The CDR3 here is CASSFLHTYEQYV. The CDR3 region has the DNA TGTGCCAGCAGCTTCCTTCATACCTACGAGCAGTACGTC.

V usage is TRBV6-5 and J usage is TRBJ1-1; a weak D match, TRBD1 (5 bases). Germline values: CDR1 MNHEY, CDR2 SVGAGI. The CDR3 sequence is 16 residues long. V was shortened by 2 bases and J by 1 base, with 14 bases between the two germline ends. CDR3 amino acids: CASSYRTGSGNTEAFF. In DNA form, the CDR3 reads TGTGCCAGCAGTTACCGAACAGGTTCGGGGAACACTGAAGCTTTCTTT.

V usage is TRBV10-3 and J usage is TRBJ1-4; 7 nucleotides agree with TRBD1. Looked up from germline, CDR1 is ENHRY and CDR2 is SYGVKD. V lost 10 bases and J lost 5; bases outside the gene matches: 7. The CDR3 is made up of 13 amino acids. CDR3 sequence: CASRGGGNEKLFF. DNA of the CDR3: TGTGCCAGCAGGGGGGGCGGGAATGAAAAACTGTTTTTT.

The V gene is TRBV4-3, the J gene TRBJ2-7; TRBD2 aligns across 8 bases. V shed 1 base and J 0 bases; nucleotides not matched to a gene: 20. Germline V lookup: CDR1 LGHNA, CDR2 YSLEER. The CDR3 has 21 residues. CDR3 nucleotides: TGCGCCAGCAGCCAAGCCCTCCGGAGGCTAGCGGGCTTTAACAGCTCCTACGAGCAGTACTTC. Protein sequence: CASSQALRRLAGFNSSYEQYF.

The chain joins TRBV14 to TRBJ1-4; 7 bases align to TRBD1. CDR1 and CDR2 from the germline V gene are SGHDN and FVKESK. V lost 5 bases and J lost 1; bases outside the gene matches: 4. The CDR3 sequence is 15 residues long. CDR3 amino acids: CASSSDRETNEKLFF. The DNA for the CDR3 is TGTGCCAGCAGCTCCGACAGGGAAACTAATGAAAAACTGTTTTTT.